These 15 T cell receptor beta chains originate from one sample sequenced in a study of blood T cell repertoires in COVID-19. Sequencing used immunoSEQ multiplex PCR; TCRdb keeps in-frame clones, though not all of them. The table records about 190,000 clones, 75% to 90% of them present only once. The specimen sequenced was peripheral blood. These receptors originate from a middle-aged man with acute or convalescent COVID-19.

This clone was seen once. The chain has TRBV5-3 and TRBJ2-7; 7 nucleotides line up with TRBD2. TRBV5-3 falls under the ORF class, with uncertain function. V lost 4 bases, J lost 3 bases, and 10 bases stayed unmatched. This CDR3 comprises 15 residues. CDR3 sequence reads: CARSPRLGRGYEQYF. The CDR3 nucleotides are TGTGCCAGAAGCCCCCGGTTGGGGAGGGGCTACGAGCAGTACTTC.

The chain uses TRBV24-1 and TRBJ2-2; 8 nucleotides agree with TRBD2. CDR3 length: 15 amino acids. With V trimmed by 3 bases and J by 6 bases, 5 bases remained unmatched. Germline V gene sequence: CDR1 KGHDR, CDR2 SFDVKD. CDR3 protein: CATSDSGRLAGELFF. The CDR3 bases are TGTGCCACCAGTGATAGCGGGAGATTGGCCGGGGAGCTGTTTTTT.

J is TRBJ2-2 and V is TRBV19, with unresolved D. There are 14 residues in the CDR3. CDR1 and CDR2 (germline): LNHDA, SQIVND (reference sequence). V dropped 7 bases and J dropped 1 base, with 10 bases sitting between them. This CDR3 reads CASIGLVNTGELFF. Written as DNA, the CDR3 is TGTGCCAGTATTGGTCTAGTGAACACCGGGGAGCTGTTTTTT.

Only a few counts were recorded for this clone. The V call is TRBV10-1, the J call TRBJ1-1; weak D call: TRBD1 (6 bases). The V end lost 5 bases, the J end lost 1 base, and 8 bases lay between the germline ends. CDR3 size: 13 residues. CDR1 WNHNN and CDR2 SYGVQD come from the germline V gene (reference sequence). This CDR3 reads CASSLGGNTEAFF. For the CDR3, the DNA is TGCGCCAGCAGTTTAGGGGGGAACACTGAAGCTTTCTTT.

The chain has TRBV7-3 and TRBJ1-1; TRBD1 matches at 7 bases. CDR3 length equals 14 residues. Germline-derived CDR1 and CDR2 are SGHTA and FQGTGA. After removal of 2 bases from V and 3 bases from J, the junction contained 3 bases not matched to a gene. For the CDR3, the DNA is TGTGCCAGCAGCTTAGGAGGGGGCGACACTGAAGCTTTCTTT. Protein: CASSLGGGDTEAFF.

V gene TRBV10-3 combines with J gene TRBJ1-6, with TRBD1 matching 7 bases. There are 15 residues in the CDR3. Per the germline V gene, CDR1 is ENHRY and CDR2 is SYGVKD. Trimming removed 6 bases from V and 7 bases from J; junction bases left unmatched: 9. As DNA, the CDR3 is TGTGCCATCAGCGAGACAGGGAAGGGAAATTCACCCCTCCACTTT. It is translated as CAISETGKGNSPLHF.

This rearrangement joins TRBV7-8 to TRBJ1-5; TRBD1 matches at 8 bases. The V gene end was trimmed by 5 bases and the J gene end by 3 bases; junction bases not matched to a gene: 15. Germline V lookup: CDR1 SGHVS, CDR2 FQNEAQ. The CDR3 consists of 18 residues. The CDR3 region has the DNA TGTGCCAGCAGCCCGACTCCCGGACAGGGAGTTACCAATCAGCCCCAGCATTTT. As protein: CASSPTPGQGVTNQPQHF.

The V gene is TRBV5-4, the J gene TRBJ1-6, with a tentative D call TRBD1 (5 bases). The germline gives CDR1 SGHNT, CDR2 YYREEE (reference sequence). The V end was cut by 4 bases, the J end by 7 bases, with 15 bases between. CDR3 length equals 15 residues. The CDR3 nucleotides are TGTGCCAGCAGCCCGGGGGAAGGGCGCAATTCACCCCTCCACTTT. Encoded protein: CASSPGEGRNSPLHF.

This rearrangement joins TRBV7-2 to TRBJ1-1; 9 bases match TRBD1. Trimming removed 3 bases from V and 4 bases from J; junction bases left unmatched: 6. Germline V CDR1 and CDR2: SGHTA, FQGNSA. CDR3 length equals 15 residues. The DNA for the CDR3 is TGTGCCAGCAGCTTGTGGACAGGGGTAGGCACTGAAGCTTTCTTT. It translates to CASSLWTGVGTEAFF.

The chain carries TRBV7-2 and TRBJ2-3, with TRBD2 as a possible D gene (5 bases). The CDR3 extends over 16 amino acids. Trimming pared 5 bases from V and 2 bases from J, leaving 17 bases between. From germline, CDR1 is SGHTA and CDR2 FQGNSA. The CDR3 spells CASSPLAAKTTDTQYF. The CDR3 nucleotides are TGTGCCAGCAGCCCCCTAGCCGCCAAGACCACAGATACGCAGTATTTT.

The gene calls are TRBV14 and TRBJ1-2; no definite D call. V shed 0 bases and J shed 2 bases, with 10 bases lying between them. This CDR3 spans 15 amino acids. Germline V CDR1 and CDR2: SGHDN, FVKESK. In DNA, the CDR3 is TGTGCCAGCAGCCAAGATATCGCGCACAACTATGGCTACACCTTC. This sequence encodes CASSQDIAHNYGYTF.

V usage is TRBV9 and J usage is TRBJ1-3; TRBD1 is a possible D gene (5 bases). Germline CDR1 SGDLS, CDR2 YYNGEE. V gave up 0 bases and J gave up 0 bases, with 13 bases separating them. The CDR3 runs to 17 residues. DNA of the CDR3: TGTGCCAGCAGCGTAGGGGGCAGACAATACTCTGGAAACACCATATATTTT. It translates to CASSVGGRQYSGNTIYF.

This chain connects TRBV4-2 to TRBJ1-4; TRBD1 agrees at 8 bases. The germline V gene encodes CDR1 LGHNA and CDR2 YNFKEQ. This CDR3 has 16 residues. Trimming removed 6 bases from V and 8 bases from J; junction bases left unmatched: 14. Here the CDR3 reads CASSRNPGGGEEKLFF. The DNA for the CDR3 is TGTGCCAGCAGTCGGAATCCAGGGGGCGGTGAGGAAAAACTGTTTTTT.

V gene TRBV7-2 combines with J gene TRBJ2-3; TRBD2 agrees at 8 bases. V was pared by 4 bases and J by 4 bases, with 4 bases of the junction left unmatched. The germline CDR1 and CDR2 sequences are SGHTA and FQGNSA. The CDR3 is made up of 14 amino acids. This CDR3 is CASSSRGGPDTQYF. CDR3 nucleotide sequence: TGTGCCAGCAGCTCTCGGGGGGGGCCAGATACGCAGTATTTT.

The V call is TRBV5-5, the J call TRBJ2-2, with 8 nucleotides matching TRBD1. With V trimmed by 1 base and J by 4 bases, 3 bases remained unmatched. CDR1 SGHKS and CDR2 YYEKEE come from the germline V gene (reference sequence). This CDR3 has 15 residues. The CDR3 bases are TGTGCCAGCAGCTTGCAGGGGGCGAGCACCGGGGAGCTGTTTTTT. Its protein is CASSLQGASTGELFF.